This T cell receptor (beta chain) was obtained from a study of cytomegalovirus exposure and HLA in healthy donors. In its sample, this clone was seen a few times. Trimming cost V 5 bases and J 5 bases; bases outside gene matches: 5. Germline V gene data show CDR1 as SGHAT and CDR2 as FQNNGV. The CDR3 sequence is 15 residues long. PCR involved 60 Vbeta and 13 Jbeta primers. The repertoire was sequenced with immunoSEQ multiplex PCR; TCRdb's copy has only in-frame clones and lacks some. Altogether fewer than 150,000 clones are present, just under 80% being singletons, with the ten largest covering about 2.2%.

The sample was PBMCs. This clonotype originated in a man aged 30-40 years in good health and CMV-seronegative. The V and J genes are TRBV11-2 and TRBJ2-2; 10 bases are a match to TRBD2. The CDR3 sequence is CASSGLAARTGELFF. The CDR3 coding sequence is TGTGCCAGCAGCGGACTAGCGGCGAGGACCGGGGAGCTGTTTTTT.